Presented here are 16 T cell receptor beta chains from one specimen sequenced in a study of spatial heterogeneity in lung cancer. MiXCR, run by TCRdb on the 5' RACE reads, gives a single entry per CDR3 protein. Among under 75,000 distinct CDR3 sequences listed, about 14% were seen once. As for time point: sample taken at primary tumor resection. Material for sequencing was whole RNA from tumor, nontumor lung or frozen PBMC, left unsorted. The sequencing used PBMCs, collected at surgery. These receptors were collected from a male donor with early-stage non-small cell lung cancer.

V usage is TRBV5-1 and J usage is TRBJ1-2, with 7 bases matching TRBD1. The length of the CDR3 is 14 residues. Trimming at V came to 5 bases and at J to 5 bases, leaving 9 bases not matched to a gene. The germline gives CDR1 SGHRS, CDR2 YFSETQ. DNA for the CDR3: TGCGCCAGCAGAAGGGACAGCCCAGAATATGGCTACACCTTC. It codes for CASRRDSPEYGYTF.

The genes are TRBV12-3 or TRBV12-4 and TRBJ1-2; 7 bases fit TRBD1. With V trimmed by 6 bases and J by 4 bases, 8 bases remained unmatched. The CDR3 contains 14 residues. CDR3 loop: CASSTTGIVYGYTF. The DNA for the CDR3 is TGTGCCAGCAGCACGACAGGGATAGTCTATGGCTACACCTTC.

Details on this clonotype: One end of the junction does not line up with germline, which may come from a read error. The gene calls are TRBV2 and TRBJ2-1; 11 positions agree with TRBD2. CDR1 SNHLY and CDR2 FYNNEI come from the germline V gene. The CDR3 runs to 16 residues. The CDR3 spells CASSDLAGGGGNELFF. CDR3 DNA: TGTGCCAGCAGTGATCTAGCGGGAGGAGGTGGCAATGAGCTGTTCTTC. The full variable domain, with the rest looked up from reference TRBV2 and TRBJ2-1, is EPEVTQTPSHQVTQMGQEVILRCVPISNHLYFYWYRQILGQKVEFLVSFYNNEISEKSEIFDDQFSVERPDGSNFTLKIRSTKLEDSAMYFCASSDLAGGGGNELFFGPGTRLTVL.

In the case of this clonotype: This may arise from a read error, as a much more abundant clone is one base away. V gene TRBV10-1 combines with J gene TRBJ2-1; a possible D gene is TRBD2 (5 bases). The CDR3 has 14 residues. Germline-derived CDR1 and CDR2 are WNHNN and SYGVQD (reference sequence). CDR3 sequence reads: CARSITSLVNEQFF. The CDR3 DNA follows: TGCGCCCGCAGTATTACCTCACTAGTCAATGAGCAGTTCTTC.

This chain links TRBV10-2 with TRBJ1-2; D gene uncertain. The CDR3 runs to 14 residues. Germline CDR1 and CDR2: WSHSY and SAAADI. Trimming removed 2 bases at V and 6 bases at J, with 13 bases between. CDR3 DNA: TGCGCCAGCAGTGAGACTACGCGCGGGAATGGCTACACCTTC. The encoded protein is CASSETTRGNGYTF.

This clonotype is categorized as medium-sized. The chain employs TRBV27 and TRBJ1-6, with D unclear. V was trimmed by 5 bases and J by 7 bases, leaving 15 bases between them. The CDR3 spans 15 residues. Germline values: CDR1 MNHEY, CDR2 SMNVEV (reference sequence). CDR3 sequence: CASSQLRTSNSPLHF. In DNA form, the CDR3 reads TGTGCCAGCAGTCAACTTAGGACGTCCAATTCACCCCTCCACTTT.

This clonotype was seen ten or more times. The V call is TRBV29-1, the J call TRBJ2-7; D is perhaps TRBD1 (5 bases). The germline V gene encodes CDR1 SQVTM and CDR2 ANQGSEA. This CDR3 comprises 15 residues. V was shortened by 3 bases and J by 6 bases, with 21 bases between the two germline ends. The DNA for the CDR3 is TGCAGCGTTGAGAGCGCTTCCAGGGTCCAGGGCGAGCAGTACTTC. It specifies CSVESASRVQGEQYF.

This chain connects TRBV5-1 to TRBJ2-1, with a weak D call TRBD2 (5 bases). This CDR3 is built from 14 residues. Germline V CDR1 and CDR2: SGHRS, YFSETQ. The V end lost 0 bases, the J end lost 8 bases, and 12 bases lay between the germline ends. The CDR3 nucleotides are TGCGCCAGCAGCTTGGAGGGAGCGGAGGATGAGCAGTTCTTC. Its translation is CASSLEGAEDEQFF.

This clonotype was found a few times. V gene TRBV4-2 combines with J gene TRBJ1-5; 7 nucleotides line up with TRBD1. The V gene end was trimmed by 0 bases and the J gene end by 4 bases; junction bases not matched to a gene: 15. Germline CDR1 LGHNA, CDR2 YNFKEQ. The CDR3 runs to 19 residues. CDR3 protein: CASSQDILPRTGENQPQHF. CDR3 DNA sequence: TGTGCCAGCAGCCAAGATATCCTCCCCCGAACAGGGGAAAATCAGCCCCAGCATTTT.

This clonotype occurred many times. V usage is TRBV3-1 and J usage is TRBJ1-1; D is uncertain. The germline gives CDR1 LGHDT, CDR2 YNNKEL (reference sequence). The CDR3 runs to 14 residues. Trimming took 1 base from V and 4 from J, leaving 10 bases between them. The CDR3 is CASSQAGGSTEAFF. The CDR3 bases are TGTGCCAGCAGCCAAGCCGGTGGTTCCACTGAAGCTTTCTTT.

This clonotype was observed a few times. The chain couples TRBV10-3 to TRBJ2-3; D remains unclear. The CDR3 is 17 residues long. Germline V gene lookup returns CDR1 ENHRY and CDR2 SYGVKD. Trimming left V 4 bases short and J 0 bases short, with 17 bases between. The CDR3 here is CAISGPTPVTSTDTQYF. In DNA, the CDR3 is TGTGCCATCAGTGGGCCGACTCCCGTAACTAGCACAGATACGCAGTATTTT.

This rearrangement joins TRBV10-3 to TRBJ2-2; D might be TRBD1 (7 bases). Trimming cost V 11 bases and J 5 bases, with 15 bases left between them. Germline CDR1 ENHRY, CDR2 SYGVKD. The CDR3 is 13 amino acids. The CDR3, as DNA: TGTGCCGCCAGGGGGGAAGGGACCGGGGAGCTGTTTTTT. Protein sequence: CAARGEGTGELFF.

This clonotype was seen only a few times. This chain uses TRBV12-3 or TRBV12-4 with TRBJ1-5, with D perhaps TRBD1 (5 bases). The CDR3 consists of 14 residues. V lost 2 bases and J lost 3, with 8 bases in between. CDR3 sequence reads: CASSLSGNNQPQHF. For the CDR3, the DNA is TGTGCCAGCAGTTTATCAGGGAACAATCAGCCCCAGCATTTT.

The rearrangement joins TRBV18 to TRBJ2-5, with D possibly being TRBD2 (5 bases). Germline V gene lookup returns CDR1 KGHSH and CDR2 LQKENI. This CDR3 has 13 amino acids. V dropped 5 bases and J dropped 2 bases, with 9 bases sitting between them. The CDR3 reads CASSFSAQETQYF. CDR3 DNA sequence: TGTGCCAGCTCATTTAGCGCGCAAGAGACCCAGTACTTC.

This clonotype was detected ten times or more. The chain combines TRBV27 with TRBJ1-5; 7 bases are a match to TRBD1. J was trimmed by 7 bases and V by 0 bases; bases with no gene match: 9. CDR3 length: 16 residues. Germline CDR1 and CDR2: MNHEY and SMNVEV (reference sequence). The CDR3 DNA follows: TGTGCCAGCAGTTTATCCTACCGACAGGGCGGCCAGCCCCAGCATTTT. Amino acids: CASSLSYRQGGQPQHF.

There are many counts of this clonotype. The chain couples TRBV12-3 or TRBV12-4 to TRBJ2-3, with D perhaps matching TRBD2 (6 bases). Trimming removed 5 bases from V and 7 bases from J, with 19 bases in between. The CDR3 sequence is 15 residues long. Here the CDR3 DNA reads TGTGCCAGCAGTGGCGGTCTAGCGAATCCATATACGCAGTATTTT. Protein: CASSGGLANPYTQYF.